This T cell receptor beta chain came from a study of long-term antiretroviral therapy in people with HIV (dated by TCRdb to the early 2020s). Broadly, across the study: Collection of the earliest samples took place about a decade ahead of the 2015 WHO recommendation for immediate ART, at a time when ART was typically delayed until CD4 counts fell. Of the approximately 30 participants with HIV, approximately ten were female. A total of over 150 cryopreserved PBMC samples came from around 30 adults with confirmed HIV infection and were collected serially over a mean of roughly six years (range 1-12). Test extractions of a monoclonal T-cell line alongside some 35 polyclonal samples showed no cross-contamination during QIAcube processing. Whether ART initiation and durable HIV suppression were associated with changes in peripheral blood TRB repertoire composition and diversity was tested in a retrospective serial study.

The immunoSEQ hsTCRB v3.0 assay was used at survey level resolution for TRB variable region sequencing. TRB sequencing targeted a depth of about 40,000-50,000 T-cell genomes per sample. Pooled TRB libraries were sequenced on an Illumina MiSeq with a v3 150-cycle kit. The published analysis was carried out like this. Repertoire analysis was run in R within a reproducible Nextflow workflow that covered QC, data transformation and analysis. LymphoSeq2, an R package for AIRR-Seq data exploration, was used to implement custom analyses. A few samples that yielded fewer than 5000 total TRB sequences were excluded, so that approximately 200 HIV repertoires were analyzed. Among the roughly 200 retained HIV repertoires, approximately 59 were collected before ART initiation and 129 after ART initiation. Each repertoire was downsampled to 5000 TRB nucleotide sequences, and summary statistics were averaged across 100 downsampling iterations. Only TRB sequences with CDR3 regions of at least seven amino acids were retained for analysis. Two measures captured diversity: a Shannon entropy-derived clonality score and the Gini coefficient. Repertoire networks linked the top 5000 CDR3 amino acid sequences whenever two sequences differed by an edit distance of one. GLIPH2 predicted antigen specificity groups and MHC restriction for TRB CDR3 amino acid sequences. Known CMV, EBV, HIV or tissue antigen associations were flagged by matching CDR3 amino acid sequences against VDJdb and McPAS-TCR. Pre-ART, post-ART and control groups were compared with Wilcoxon signed-rank tests and Holm-Bonferroni correction. The table was pulled from immuneACCESS by TCRdb, which kept in-frame rearrangements only. Such tables lose some clones; where checked, under half of the loss comes from unresolved V genes, and the rest has no known cause. V and J calls and clone size come straight from that table; D and trimming were deduced from the DNA. This sample has about 20,000 clones in its table, and roughly 84% of those were observed once. 8.5% to 10% of the sample is held by the ten biggest clonotypes.

From its cysteine to its phenylalanine, the CDR3 spans 12 amino acids. The CDR3 DNA has 36 bases and is translated from base 1. Between the V and J ends, shortened by 3 bases and 6 bases respectively, the junction contains 7 bases. From a lookup of the germline V gene (reference sequence), CDR1 and CDR2 are MNHEY and SMNVEV. On this clone itself: The target of this receptor is not known. The sample holds no much larger clone one base away, and base qualities are not on file.

The paper as a whole reports these results and caveats: ART initiation was associated with a significant increase in TRB diversity, but diversity stayed significantly below transplant donor controls even after long-term ART. No data were available on ART adherence, viral resistance or therapy changes, limiting inferences about post-ART repertoire changes. Expanded TRB clones identified before ART initiation dominated the repertoire at all time points, although this dominance fluctuated and declined in many PLHIV after ART. The samples span the years 2004 to 2017, and the ART regimens used may be less effective than current regimens. Because PBMC availability was limited, only the TCR beta chain was sequenced, with no alpha chain pairing. Because pre-ART samples had limited cell numbers, unsorted PBMC were profiled rather than sorted CD4+ and CD8+ T cells. Narrower CDR3 length ranges were observed in HIV repertoires than in controls, and an antigen-experienced repertoire with only a slight naive shift after ART was suggested by the network structure.

To be included, a participant needed at least one PBMC sample from before ART initiation plus at least two post-ART samples. Treatment was received in the United States of America by all participants with HIV. Before DNA extraction, cryopreserved samples containing roughly 0.9-11 million PBMC were thawed and washed. At the time of the earliest PBMC sample for each participant with HIV, ages ranged from about 23 to 60 years. Per participant, PBMC samples came from 1-4 timepoints prior to ART initiation and 2-8 timepoints following ART initiation, for a median of 7 samples. For every participant, serial HIV viral load, CD4+ T-cell count, ART history and demographic data were obtained. Genomic DNA was extracted from unsorted PBMC with a Qiagen kit on a QIAcube, processed in batches of 12 samples.

Sequencing was performed on unsorted PBMCs, taken 1.2 years after starting antiretroviral therapy. The rearranged chain carries TRBV27 and TRBJ2-3; the D gene cannot be resolved reliably. The sequence derives from a woman in her thirties or forties with HIV. The bases are TGTGCCAGCAGTTTTGCTAGGGATACGCAGTATTTT. Its coded protein is CASSFARDTQYF.